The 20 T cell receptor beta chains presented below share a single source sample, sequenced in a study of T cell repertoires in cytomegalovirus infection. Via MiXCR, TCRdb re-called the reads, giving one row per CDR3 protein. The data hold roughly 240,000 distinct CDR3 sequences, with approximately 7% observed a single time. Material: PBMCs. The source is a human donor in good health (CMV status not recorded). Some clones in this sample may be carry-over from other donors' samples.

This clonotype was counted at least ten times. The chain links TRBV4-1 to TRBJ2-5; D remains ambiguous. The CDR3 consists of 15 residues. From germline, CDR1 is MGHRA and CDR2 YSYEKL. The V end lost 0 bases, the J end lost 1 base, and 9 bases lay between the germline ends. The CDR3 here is CASSQEGYLQETQYF. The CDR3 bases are TGCGCCAGCAGCCAAGAGGGGTACCTCCAAGAGACCCAGTACTTC.

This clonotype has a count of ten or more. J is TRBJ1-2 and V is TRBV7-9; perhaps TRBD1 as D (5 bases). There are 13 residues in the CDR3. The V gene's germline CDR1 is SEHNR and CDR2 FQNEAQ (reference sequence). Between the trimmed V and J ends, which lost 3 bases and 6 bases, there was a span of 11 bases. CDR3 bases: TGTGCCAGCAGCTTCGCCCCAGGGCATGGCTACACCTTC. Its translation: CASSFAPGHGYTF.

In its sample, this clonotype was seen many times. CDR3 residues: CASSLGGQGHNEQFF. Written as DNA, the CDR3 is TGTGCCAGCAGCTTAGGGGGACAGGGACACAATGAGCAGTTCTTC. The V and J genes are TRBV7-9 and TRBJ2-1; 9 bases agree with TRBD1. The CDR3 contains 15 residues. V lost 1 base, J lost 5 bases, and 3 bases stayed unmatched. The V gene's germline CDR1 is SEHNR and CDR2 FQNEAQ (reference sequence).

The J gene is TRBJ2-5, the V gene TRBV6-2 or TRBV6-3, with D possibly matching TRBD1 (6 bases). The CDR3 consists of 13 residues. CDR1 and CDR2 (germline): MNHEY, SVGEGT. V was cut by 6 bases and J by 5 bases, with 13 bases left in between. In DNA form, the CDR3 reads TGTGCCAGCAGCCGTACAGGGACCGAGACCCAGTACTTC. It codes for CASSRTGTETQYF.

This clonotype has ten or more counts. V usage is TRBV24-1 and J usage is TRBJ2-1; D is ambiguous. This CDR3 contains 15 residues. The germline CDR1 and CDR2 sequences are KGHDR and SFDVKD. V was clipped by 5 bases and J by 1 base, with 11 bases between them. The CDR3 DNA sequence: TGTGCCACCAGTGTGAAGGATCCGTCCTACAATGAGCAGTTCTTC. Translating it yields CATSVKDPSYNEQFF.

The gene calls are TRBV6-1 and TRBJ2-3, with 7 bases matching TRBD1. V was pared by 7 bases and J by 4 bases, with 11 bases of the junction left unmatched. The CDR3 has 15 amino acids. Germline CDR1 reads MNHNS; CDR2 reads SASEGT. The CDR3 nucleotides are TGTGCCAGCAAGCTACAGACAGGGATTCCAGATACGCAGTATTTT. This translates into CASKLQTGIPDTQYF.

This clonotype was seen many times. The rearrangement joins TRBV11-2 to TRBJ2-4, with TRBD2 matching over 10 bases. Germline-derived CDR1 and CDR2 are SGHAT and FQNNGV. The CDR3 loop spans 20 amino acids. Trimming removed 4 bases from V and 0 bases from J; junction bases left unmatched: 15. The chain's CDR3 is CASSSFYGLAGDLAKNIQYF. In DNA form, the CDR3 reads TGTGCCAGCAGCTCCTTCTATGGGCTAGCGGGGGACCTAGCCAAAAACATTCAGTACTTC.

The CDR3, as DNA: TGTGCCAGCAGCCCGGGACAGGGGGCGCAGTACTTC. Residues: CASSPGQGAQYF. The J gene is TRBJ2-7, the V gene TRBV4-2; TRBD1 aligns across 12 bases. This CDR3 contains 12 residues. The germline V gene has CDR1 LGHNA and CDR2 YNFKEQ. V shed 4 bases, J shed 9 bases, and the junction held 1 base outside the gene matches.

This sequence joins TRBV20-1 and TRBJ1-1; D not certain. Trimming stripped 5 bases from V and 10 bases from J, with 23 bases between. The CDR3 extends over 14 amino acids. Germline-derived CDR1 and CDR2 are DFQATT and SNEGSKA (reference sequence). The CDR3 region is CSAFSPRVLEGAFF. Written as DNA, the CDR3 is TGCAGTGCTTTTAGCCCCCGGGTCCTAGAGGGAGCTTTCTTT.

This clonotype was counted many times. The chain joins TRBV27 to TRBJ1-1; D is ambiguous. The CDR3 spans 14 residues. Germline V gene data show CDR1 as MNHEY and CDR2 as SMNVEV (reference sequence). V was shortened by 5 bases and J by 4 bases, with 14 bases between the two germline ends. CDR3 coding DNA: TGTGCCAGCAGTGCAGGAGCCGGCGGCACTGAAGCTTTCTTT. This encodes CASSAGAGGTEAFF.

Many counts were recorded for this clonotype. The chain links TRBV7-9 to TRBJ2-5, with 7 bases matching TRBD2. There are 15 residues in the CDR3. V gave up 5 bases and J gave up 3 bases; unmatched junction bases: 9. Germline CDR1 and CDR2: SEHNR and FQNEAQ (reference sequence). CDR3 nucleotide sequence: TGTGCCAGCAGCGATACTGGGGGGGACGAAGAGACCCAGTACTTC. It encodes CASSDTGGDEETQYF.

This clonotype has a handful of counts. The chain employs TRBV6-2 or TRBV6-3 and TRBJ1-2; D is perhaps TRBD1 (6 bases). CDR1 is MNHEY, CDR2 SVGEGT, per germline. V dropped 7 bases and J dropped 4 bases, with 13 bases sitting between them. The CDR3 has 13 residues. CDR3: CASTRTGIYGYTF. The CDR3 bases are TGTGCCAGCACCCGTACAGGGATCTATGGCTACACCTTC.

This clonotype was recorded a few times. This chain's CDR3 is CSVGLASSYEQYF. CDR3 nucleotide sequence: TGCAGCGTGGGACTAGCGAGCTCCTACGAGCAGTACTTC. The chain links TRBV29-1 to TRBJ2-7, with TRBD2 matching 10 bases. Germline loops: CDR1 SQVTM, CDR2 ANQGSEA. Germline trimming cut 6 bases from V and 0 bases from J; bases unmatched to any gene: 2. The CDR3 length is 13 residues.

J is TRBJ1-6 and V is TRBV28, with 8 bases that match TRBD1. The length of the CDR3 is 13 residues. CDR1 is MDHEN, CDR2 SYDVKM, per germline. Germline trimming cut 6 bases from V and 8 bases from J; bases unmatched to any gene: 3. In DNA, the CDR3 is TGTGCCAGCAGCGGACAGGGATATTCACCCCTCCACTTT. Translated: CASSGQGYSPLHF.

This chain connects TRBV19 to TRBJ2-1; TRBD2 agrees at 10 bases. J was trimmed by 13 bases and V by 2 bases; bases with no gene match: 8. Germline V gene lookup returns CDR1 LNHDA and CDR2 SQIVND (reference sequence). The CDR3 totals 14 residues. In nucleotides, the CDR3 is TGTGCCAGTAGTATAAGTAGCGGGGGGCCGGGCCAGTTCTTC. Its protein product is CASSISSGGPGQFF. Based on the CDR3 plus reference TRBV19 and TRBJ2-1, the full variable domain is DGGITQSPKYLFRKEGQNVTLSCEQNLNHDAMYWYRQDPGQGLRLIYYSQIVNDFQKGDIAEGYSVSREKKESFPLTVTSAQKNPTAFYLCASSISSGGPGQFFGPGTRLTVL.

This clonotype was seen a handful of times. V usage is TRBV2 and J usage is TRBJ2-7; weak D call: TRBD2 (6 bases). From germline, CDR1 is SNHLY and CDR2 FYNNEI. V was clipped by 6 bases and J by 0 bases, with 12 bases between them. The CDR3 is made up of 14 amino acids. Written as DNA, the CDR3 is TGTGCCAGCAGCTCTTTCGGGAGCTCCTACGAGCAGTACTTC. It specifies CASSSFGSSYEQYF.

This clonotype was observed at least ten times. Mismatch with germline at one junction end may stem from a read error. The DNA of the CDR3 is TGCGCCAGCAGCTGGACAAACTCCTACGAGCAGTACTTC. It specifies CASSWTNSYEQYF. The chain uses TRBV19 and TRBJ2-7; perhaps TRBD1 as D (5 bases). Germline CDR1 and CDR2: LNHDA and SQIVND (reference sequence). The CDR3 runs to 13 residues.

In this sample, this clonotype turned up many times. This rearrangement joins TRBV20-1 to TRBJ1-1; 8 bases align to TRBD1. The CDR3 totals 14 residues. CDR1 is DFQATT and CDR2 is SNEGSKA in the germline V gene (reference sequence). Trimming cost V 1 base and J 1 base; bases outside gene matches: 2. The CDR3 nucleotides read TGCAGTGCTAGAGTCGGGACAGGGAACACTGAAGCTTTCTTT. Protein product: CSARVGTGNTEAFF.

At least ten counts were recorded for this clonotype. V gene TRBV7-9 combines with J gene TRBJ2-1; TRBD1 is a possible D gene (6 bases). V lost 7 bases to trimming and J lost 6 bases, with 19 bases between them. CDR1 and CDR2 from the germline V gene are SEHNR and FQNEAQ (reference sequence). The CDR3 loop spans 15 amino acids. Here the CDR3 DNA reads TGTGCCAGCACCCGGTCTGGGGGCCCTGGCAATGAGCAGTTCTTC. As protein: CASTRSGGPGNEQFF.

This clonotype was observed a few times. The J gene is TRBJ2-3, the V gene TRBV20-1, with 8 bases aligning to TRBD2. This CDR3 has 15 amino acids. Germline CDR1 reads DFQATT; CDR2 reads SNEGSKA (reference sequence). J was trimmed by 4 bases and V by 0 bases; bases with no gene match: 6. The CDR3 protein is CSARDLAGSADTQYF. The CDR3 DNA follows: TGCAGTGCTAGAGATCTAGCGGGCTCTGCAGATACGCAGTATTTT.